The clone carrying this TCR beta chain showed up just a few times. This sample was included in a study of early T cells in non-severe SARS-CoV-2 infection. V lost 1 base and J lost 5, with 4 bases in between. From germline, CDR1 is SGHTA and CDR2 FQGNSA. CDR3 length: 12 amino acids. Separate cDNA molecules each had unique molecular identifiers attached to them. TCRdb itself ran the 5' RACE reads through MiXCR, one entry per CDR3 protein. The profile shows nearly 70,000 distinct CDR3 sequences, about 4.9% of them singletons. V gene TRBV7-2 combines with J gene TRBJ2-3, with D hard to call. Sequences were derived from whole blood, sampled at baseline. The TCR sequence derives from an adult who was a healthcare worker with PCR-confirmed SARS-CoV-2 infection or an uninfected control (not recorded which). The donor label of this sample is uncertain. The CDR3 DNA sequence: TGTGCCAGCAGCTTAGTCCGAGATACGCAGTATTTT. It is translated as CASSLVRDTQYF.